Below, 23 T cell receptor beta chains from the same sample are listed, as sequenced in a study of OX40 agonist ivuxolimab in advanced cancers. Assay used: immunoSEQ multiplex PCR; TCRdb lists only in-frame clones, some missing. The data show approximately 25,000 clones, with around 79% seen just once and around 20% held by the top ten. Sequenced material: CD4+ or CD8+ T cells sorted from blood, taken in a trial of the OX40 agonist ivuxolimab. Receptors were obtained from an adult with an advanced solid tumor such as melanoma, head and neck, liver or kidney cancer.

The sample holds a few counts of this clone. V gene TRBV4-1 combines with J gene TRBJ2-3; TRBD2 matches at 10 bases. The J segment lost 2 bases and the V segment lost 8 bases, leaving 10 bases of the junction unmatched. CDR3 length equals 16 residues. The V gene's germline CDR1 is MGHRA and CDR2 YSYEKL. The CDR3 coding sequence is TGCGCCAGCGAAAAAGGAGCGGGGGGGACCACAGATACGCAGTATTTT. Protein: CASEKGAGGTTDTQYF.

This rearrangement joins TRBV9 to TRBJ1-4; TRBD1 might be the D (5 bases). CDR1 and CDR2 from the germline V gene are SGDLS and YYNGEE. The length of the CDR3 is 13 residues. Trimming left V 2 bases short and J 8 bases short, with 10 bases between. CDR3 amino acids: CASSVGHREKLFF. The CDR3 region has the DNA TGTGCCAGCAGCGTTGGACATCGAGAAAAACTGTTTTTT.

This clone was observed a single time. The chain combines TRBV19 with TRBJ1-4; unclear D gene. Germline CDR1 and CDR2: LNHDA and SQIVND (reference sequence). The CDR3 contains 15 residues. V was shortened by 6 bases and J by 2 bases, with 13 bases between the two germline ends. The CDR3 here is CASRRNSGTNEKLFF. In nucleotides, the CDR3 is TGTGCCAGTAGGCGAAACTCCGGTACTAATGAAAAACTGTTTTTT.

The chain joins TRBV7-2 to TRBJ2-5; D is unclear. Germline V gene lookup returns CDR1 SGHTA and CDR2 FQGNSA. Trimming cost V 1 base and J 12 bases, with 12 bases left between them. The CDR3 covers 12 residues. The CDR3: CASSLGTVEEYF. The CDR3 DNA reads TGTGCCAGCAGCTTAGGTACAGTAGAAGAGTACTTC.

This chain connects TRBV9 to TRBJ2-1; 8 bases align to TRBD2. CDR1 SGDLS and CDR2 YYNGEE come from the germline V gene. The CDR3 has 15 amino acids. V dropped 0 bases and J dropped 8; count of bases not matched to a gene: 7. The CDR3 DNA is TGTGCCAGCAGCGTAGAAAGCGGGAGATCGGATGAGCAGTTCTTC. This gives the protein CASSVESGRSDEQFF.

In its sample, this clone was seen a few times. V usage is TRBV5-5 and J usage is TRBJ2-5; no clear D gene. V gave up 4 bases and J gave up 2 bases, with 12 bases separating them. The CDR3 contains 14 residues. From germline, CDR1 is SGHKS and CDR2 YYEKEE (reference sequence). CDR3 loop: CASSPKWMQETQYF. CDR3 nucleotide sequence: TGTGCCAGCAGCCCCAAATGGATGCAAGAGACCCAGTACTTC.

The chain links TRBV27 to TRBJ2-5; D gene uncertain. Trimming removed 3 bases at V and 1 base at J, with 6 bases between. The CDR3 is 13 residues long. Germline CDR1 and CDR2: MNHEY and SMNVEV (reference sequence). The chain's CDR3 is CASSLNAQETQYF. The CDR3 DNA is TGTGCCAGCAGTTTGAATGCCCAAGAGACCCAGTACTTC.

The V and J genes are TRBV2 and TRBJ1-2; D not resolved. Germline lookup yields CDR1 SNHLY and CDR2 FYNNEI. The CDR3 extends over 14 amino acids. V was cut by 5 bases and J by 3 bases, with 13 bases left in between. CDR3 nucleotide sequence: TGTGCCAGCAGTCCCACCCAGAGGGACTATGGCTACACCTTC. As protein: CASSPTQRDYGYTF.

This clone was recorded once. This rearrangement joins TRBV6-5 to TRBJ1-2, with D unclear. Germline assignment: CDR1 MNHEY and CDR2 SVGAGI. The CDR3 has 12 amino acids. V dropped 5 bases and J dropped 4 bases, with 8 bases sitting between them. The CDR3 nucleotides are TGTGCCAGCAGTGGACGGCTCTATGGCTACACCTTC. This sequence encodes CASSGRLYGYTF.

The CDR3 DNA reads as TGCGCCAGCAGACCCCTGACAGGGATCGAGACTGAAGCTTTCTTT. It yields the protein CASRPLTGIETEAFF. The chain couples TRBV23-1 to TRBJ1-1, with 7 nucleotides matching TRBD1. TRBV23-1 is an open reading frame, and its role is uncertain. The CDR3 has 15 residues. With V trimmed by 6 bases and J by 5 bases, 12 bases remained unmatched.

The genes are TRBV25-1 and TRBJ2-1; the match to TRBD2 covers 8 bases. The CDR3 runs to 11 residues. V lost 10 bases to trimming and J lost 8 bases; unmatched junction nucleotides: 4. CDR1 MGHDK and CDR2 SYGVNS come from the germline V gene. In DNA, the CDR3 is TGTGCCATCACAGCGGGAGATGAGCAGTTCTTC. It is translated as CAITAGDEQFF.

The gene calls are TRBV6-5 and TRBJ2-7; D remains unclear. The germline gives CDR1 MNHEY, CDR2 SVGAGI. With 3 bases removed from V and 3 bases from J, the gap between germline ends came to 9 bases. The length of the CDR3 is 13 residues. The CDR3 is CASSYSSSYEQYF. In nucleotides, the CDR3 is TGTGCCAGCAGTTATTCAAGCAGCTACGAGCAGTACTTC.

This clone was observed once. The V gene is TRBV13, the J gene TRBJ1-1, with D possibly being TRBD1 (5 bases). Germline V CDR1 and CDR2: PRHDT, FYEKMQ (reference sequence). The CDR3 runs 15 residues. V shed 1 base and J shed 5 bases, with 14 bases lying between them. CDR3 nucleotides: TGTGCCAGCAGCTTAGTCAAAGGGGTTGCTACTGAAGCTTTCTTT. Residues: CASSLVKGVATEAFF.

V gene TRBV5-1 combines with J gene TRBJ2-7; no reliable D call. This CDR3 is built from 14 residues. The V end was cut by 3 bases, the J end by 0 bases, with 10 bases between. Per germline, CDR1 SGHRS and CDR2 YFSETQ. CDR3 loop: CASSSGPGSYEQYF. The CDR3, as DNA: TGCGCCAGCAGCTCCGGACCGGGCTCCTACGAGCAGTACTTC.

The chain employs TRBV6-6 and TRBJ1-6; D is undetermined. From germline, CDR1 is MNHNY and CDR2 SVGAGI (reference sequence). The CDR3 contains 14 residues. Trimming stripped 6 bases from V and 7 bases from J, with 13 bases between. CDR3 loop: CASSQSGRNSPLHF. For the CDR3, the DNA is TGTGCCAGCAGCCAATCGGGCCGCAATTCACCCCTCCACTTT.

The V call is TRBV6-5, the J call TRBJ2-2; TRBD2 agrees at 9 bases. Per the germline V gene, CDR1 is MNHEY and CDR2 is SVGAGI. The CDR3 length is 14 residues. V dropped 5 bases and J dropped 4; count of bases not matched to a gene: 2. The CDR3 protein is CASSLGLATGELFF. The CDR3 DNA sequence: TGTGCCAGCAGTCTGGGACTAGCCACCGGGGAGCTGTTTTTT.

As DNA, the CDR3 is TGTGCCAGCAGGAGACAGGGTTTTGCAGATACGCAGTATTTT. Residues: CASRRQGFADTQYF. The chain recombines TRBV6-5 with TRBJ2-3; 7 bases map to TRBD1. After removal of 6 bases from V and 4 bases from J, the junction contained 7 bases not matched to a gene. In germline, CDR1 is MNHEY, CDR2 SVGAGI. The CDR3 spans 14 residues.

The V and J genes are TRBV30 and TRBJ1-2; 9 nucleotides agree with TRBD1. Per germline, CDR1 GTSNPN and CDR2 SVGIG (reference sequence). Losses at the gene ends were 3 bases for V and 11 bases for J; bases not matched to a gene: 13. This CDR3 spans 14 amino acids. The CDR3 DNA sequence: TGTGCCTGGAGGGGGGACAGGGTAGTTATCCCTTACACCTTC. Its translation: CAWRGDRVVIPYTF.

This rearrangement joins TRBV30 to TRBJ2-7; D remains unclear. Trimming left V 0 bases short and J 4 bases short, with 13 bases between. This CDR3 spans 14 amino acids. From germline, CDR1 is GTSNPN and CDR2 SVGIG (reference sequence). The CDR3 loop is CAWSVSSVAYEQYF. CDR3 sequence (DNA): TGTGCCTGGAGTGTTTCTTCGGTTGCATACGAGCAGTACTTC.

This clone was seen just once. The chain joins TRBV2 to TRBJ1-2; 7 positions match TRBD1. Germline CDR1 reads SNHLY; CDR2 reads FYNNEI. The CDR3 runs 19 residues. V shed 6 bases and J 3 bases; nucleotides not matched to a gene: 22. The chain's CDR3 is CASSLIQTKRQGPDYGYTF. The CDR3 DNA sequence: TGTGCCAGCAGCCTGATACAGACGAAAAGACAGGGTCCGGACTATGGCTACACCTTC.

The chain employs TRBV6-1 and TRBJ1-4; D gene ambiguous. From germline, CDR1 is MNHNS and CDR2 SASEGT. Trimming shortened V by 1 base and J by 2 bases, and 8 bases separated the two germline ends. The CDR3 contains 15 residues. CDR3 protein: CASSEERVTNEKLFF. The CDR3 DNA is TGTGCCAGCAGTGAAGAGAGGGTGACTAATGAAAAACTGTTTTTT.

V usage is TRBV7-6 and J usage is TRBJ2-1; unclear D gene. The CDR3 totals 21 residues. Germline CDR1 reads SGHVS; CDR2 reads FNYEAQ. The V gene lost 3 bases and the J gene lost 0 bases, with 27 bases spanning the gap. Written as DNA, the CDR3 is TGTGCCAGCAGCTTTCCCCTATCAGAGTGGGCGACTGTGACCTCCTACAATGAGCAGTTCTTC. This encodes CASSFPLSEWATVTSYNEQFF.

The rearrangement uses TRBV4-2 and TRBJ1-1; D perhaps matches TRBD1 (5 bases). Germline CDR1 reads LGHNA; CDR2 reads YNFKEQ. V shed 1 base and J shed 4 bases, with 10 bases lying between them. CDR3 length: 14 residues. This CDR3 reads CASSQGRQGTEAFF. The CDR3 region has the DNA TGTGCCAGCAGCCAAGGCCGTCAGGGCACTGAAGCTTTCTTT.